One T cell receptor (beta chain) is described in this entry. No antigen is known for it. The data originate from a study of identical twins. Study results and limitations: Twin pairs had excess sharing that was weaker in beta out-of-frame sequences. The conclusions drew on cross-sectional statistical analysis instead of tracking the same donors. Out-of-frame TCR alpha sharing in monozygotic twins exceeded recombination model predictions.

Germline V CDR1 and CDR2: MDHEN, SYDVKM. V lost 2 bases to trimming and J lost 2 bases, with 13 bases between them. There are 15 residues in the CDR3. cDNA carried unique molecular identifiers, and a universal primer site was added by template switching. TCRdb redid the calling of the 5' RACE reads with MiXCR, one entry per CDR3 protein. The repertoire holds 240,000 or so distinct CDR3 sequences, with roughly 12% as singletons. The same sample was also used in a study of yellow fever vaccine responses in identical twins.

The receptor was isolated from a woman aged 18-30 years in good health. The chain combines TRBV28 with TRBJ2-7; perhaps TRBD2 as D (5 bases). The source material was memory (CD45RO+) T cells sorted from blood. The CDR3 nucleotides are TGTGCCAGCAGTTTAGACCCCACGGGGACCTACGAGCAGTACTTC. It specifies CASSLDPTGTYEQYF.